The clone carrying this TCR beta chain is a singleton in its sample. The TCRbeta library incorporated unique molecular identifiers. TCRdb independently ran MiXCR on the PCR reads; one entry per CDR3 protein. The profile shows hundreds of thousands of distinct CDR3 sequences, around a sixth of them singletons. Per germline, CDR1 SGHAT and CDR2 FQDESV (reference sequence). The CDR3 consists of 18 residues. Trimming cost V 2 bases and J 4 bases; bases outside gene matches: 13. The data stem from a study of T-cell reconstitution after alpha-beta-depleted transplantation in children. This receptor was identified in a human donor who donated a stem cell graft to a child with acute myeloid leukemia. The V and J genes are TRBV11-1 and TRBJ2-1; TRBD2 matches 8 bases. The sequencing used PBMCs from the stem cell graft donor, collected from the stem cell graft. CDR3 residues: CASSLKFSGDTIYNEQFF. CDR3 DNA sequence: TGTGCCAGCAGCTTAAAGTTTAGCGGGGACACTATTTACAATGAGCAGTTCTTC. The variable domain in full, completed from reference TRBV11-1 and TRBJ2-1, reads EAEVAQSPRYKITEKSQAVAFWCDPISGHATLYWYRQILGQGPELLVQFQDESVVDDSQLPKDRFSAERLKGVDSTLKIQPAELGDSAMYLCASSLKFSGDTIYNEQFFGPGTRLTVL.